Frequency places the clone carrying this T cell receptor beta chain as large. The antigen is undetermined. These data are taken from a study of T cell clusters in autoimmune cytopenias. This CDR3 is built from 18 residues. In germline, CDR1 is ENHRY, CDR2 SYGVKD. Multiplex touch-down PCR amplified TRB using TRB-A and TRB-B pools in one tube. From its re-call of the multiplex PCR reads, TCRdb lists each CDR3 protein once, without DNA. Here the sample table reports some 790 distinct CDR3 sequences. Tens of thousands of genome equivalents of blood DNA were amplified for TRB. Overall study results and limits: Clustering suggested that physiological T cell clusters were missing in primary autoimmune cytopenia patients.

These data also featured in a second study, about T cell repertoires in aging, cancer and after chemotherapy. That paper adds: Donors were grouped into six age bands spanning 30 or younger through 70 or older.

V is TRBV10-3 and J is TRBJ2-1; no DNA is available, so the TRBD2 call from TCRdb remains unchecked. This TCR came from a human donor in good health. Sequenced sample: peripheral blood. Here the CDR3 reads CAIRGRASGASSYNEQFF.